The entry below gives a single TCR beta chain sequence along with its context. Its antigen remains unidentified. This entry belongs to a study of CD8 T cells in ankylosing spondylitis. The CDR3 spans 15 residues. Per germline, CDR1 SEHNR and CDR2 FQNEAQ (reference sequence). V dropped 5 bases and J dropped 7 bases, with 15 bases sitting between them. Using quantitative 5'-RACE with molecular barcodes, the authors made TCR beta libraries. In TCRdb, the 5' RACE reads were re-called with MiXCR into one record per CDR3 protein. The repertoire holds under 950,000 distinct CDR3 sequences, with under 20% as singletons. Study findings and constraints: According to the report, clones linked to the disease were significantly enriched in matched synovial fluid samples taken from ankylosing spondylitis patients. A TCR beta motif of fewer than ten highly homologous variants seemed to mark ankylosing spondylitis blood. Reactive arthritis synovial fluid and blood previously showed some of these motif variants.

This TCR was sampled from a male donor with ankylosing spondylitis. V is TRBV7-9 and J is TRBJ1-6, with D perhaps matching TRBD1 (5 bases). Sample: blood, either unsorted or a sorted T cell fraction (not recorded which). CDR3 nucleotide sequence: TGTGCCAGCAGCCAGCGGGACCCGGGCAATTCACCCCTCCACTTT. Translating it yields CASSQRDPGNSPLHF. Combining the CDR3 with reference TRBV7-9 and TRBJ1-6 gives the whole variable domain DTGVSQNPRHKITKRGQNVTFRCDPISEHNRLYWYRQTLGQGPEFLTYFQNEAQLEKSRLLSDRFSAERPKGSFSTLEIQRTEQGDSAMYLCASSQRDPGNSPLHFGNGTRLTVT.